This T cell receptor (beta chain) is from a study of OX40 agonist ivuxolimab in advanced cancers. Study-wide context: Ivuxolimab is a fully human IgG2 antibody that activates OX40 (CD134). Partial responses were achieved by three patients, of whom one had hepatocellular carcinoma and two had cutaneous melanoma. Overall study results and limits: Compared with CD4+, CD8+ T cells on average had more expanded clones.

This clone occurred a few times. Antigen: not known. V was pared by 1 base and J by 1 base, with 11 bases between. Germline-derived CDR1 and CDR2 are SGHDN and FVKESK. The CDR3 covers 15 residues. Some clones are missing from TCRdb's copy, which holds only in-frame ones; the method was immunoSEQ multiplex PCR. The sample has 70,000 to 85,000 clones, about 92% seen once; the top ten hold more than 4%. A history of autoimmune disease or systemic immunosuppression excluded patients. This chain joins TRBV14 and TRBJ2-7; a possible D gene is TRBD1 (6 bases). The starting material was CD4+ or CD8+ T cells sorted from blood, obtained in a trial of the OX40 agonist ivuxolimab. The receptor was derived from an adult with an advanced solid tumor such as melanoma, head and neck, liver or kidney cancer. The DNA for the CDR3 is TGTGCCAGCAGCCAAGCCCAGGGGACGTCCTACGAGCAGTACTTC. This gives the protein CASSQAQGTSYEQYF.